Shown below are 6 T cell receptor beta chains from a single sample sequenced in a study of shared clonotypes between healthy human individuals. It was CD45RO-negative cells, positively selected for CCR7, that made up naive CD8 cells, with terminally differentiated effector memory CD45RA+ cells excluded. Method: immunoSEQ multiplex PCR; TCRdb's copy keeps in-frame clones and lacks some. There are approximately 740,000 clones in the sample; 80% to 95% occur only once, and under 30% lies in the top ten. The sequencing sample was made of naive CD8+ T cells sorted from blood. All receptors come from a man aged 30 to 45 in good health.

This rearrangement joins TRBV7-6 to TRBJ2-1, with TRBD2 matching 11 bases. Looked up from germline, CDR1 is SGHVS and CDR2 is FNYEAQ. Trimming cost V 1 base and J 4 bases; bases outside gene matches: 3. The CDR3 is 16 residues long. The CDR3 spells CASSLETSGNYNEQFF. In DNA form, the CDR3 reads TGTGCCAGCAGCTTAGAGACTAGCGGGAATTACAATGAGCAGTTCTTC.

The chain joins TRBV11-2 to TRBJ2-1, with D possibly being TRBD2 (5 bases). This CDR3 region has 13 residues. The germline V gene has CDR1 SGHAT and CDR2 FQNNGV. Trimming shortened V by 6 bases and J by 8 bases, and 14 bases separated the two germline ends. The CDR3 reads CASRGLAYYEQFF. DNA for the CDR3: TGTGCCAGCAGAGGGCTAGCATACTATGAGCAGTTCTTC. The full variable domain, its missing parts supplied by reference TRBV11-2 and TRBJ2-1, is EAGVAQSPRYKIIEKRQSVAFWCNPISGHATLYWYQQILGQGPKLLIQFQNNGVVDDSQLPKDRFSAERLKGVDSTLKIQPAKLEDSAVYLCASRGLAYYEQFFGPGTRLTVL.

For the CDR3, the DNA is TGTGCCTGGGGGACAGGAAGTCACGAAAAACTGTTTTTT. Translating it yields CAWGTGSHEKLFF. This chain joins TRBV30 and TRBJ1-4, with 8 positions matching TRBD1. The CDR3 extends over 13 amino acids. Germline V lookup: CDR1 GTSNPN, CDR2 SVGIG (reference sequence). V lost 5 bases and J lost 8; bases outside the gene matches: 7.

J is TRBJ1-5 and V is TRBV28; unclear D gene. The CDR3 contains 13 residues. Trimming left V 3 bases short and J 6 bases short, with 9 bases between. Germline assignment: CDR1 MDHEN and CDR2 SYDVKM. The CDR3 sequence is CASSLVQSQPQHF. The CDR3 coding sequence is TGTGCCAGCAGTTTGGTTCAGTCTCAGCCCCAGCATTTT.

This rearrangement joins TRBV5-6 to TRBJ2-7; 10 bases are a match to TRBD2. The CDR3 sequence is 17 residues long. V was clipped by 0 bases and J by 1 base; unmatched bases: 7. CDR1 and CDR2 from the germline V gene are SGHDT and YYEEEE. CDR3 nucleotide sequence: TGTGCCAGCAGCTTGGGGCTAGCGGGAGTGCTTTCCTACGAGCAGTACTTC. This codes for CASSLGLAGVLSYEQYF.

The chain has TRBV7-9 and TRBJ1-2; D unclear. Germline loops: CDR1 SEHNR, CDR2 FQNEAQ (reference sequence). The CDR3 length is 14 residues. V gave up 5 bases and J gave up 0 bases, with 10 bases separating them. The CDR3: CASSQVPANYGYTF. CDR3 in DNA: TGTGCCAGCAGCCAAGTACCAGCTAACTATGGCTACACCTTC.